This TCR beta chain was identified during a study of T cells in Graves' hyperthyroidism and ophthalmopathy. The ends lost 4 bases at V and 2 bases at J; junction bases unmatched: 25. The CDR3 totals 22 residues. Looked up from germline, CDR1 is SEHNR and CDR2 is FQNEAQ (reference sequence). RNA transcripts were the template for amplifying TCR beta CDR3 regions. The HTBI primer set was used in a first-round RT-PCR of the TCR CDR3. Each CDR3 protein is one row after TCRdb ran MiXCR on the multiplex PCR reads. The table has around 500,000 distinct CDR3 sequences, approximately 14% seen once; the top ten hold less than 20%.

The rearrangement uses TRBV7-9 and TRBJ2-4; 8 nucleotides align to TRBD2. The specimen sequenced was blood. The clonotype originates from a woman between 18 and 30 years old with Graves' hyperthyroidism. CDR3 nucleotides: TGTGCCAGCAGCTCGACAACTGGCGGGAGGACCCTAAATACTTACACCAAAAACATTCAGTACTTC. Its translation: CASSSTTGGRTLNTYTKNIQYF.